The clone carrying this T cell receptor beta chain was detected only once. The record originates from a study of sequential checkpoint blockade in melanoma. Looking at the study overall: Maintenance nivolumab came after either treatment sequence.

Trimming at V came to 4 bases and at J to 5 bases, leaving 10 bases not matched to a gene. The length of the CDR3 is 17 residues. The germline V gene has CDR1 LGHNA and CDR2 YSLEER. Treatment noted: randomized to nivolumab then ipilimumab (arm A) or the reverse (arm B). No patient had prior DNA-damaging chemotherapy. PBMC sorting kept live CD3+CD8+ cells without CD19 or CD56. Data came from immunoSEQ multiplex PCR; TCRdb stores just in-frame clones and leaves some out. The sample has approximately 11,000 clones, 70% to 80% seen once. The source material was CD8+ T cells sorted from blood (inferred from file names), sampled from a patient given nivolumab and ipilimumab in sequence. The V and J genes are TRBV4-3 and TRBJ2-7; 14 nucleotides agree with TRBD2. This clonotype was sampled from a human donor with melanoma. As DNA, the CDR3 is TGCGCCAGCAGCCCGGGACTAGCGGGAGTGGTGAGGAACGAGCAGTACTTC. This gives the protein CASSPGLAGVVRNEQYF.